The clone carrying this T cell receptor beta chain was detected only a few times. The antigen is undetermined. The CDR3 is 18 residues long. Germline CDR1 reads SEHNR; CDR2 reads FQNEAQ (reference sequence). Losses at the gene ends were 4 bases for V and 6 bases for J; bases not matched to a gene: 16. The library was built from roughly 400 ng RNA with molecular barcoded adaptors for alpha/delta and beta/gamma chains. TCRdb independently ran MiXCR on the reads; one entry per CDR3 protein. The table records approximately 58,000 distinct CDR3 sequences, about 12% of them present only once. These data come from a study of read filtering for tumor transcriptome and immune sequencing. Whole-study findings and limits: About 81.9% of IR-seq clonotypes had a single read, yet these held around 3.3% of reads. IR-seq captured clonotypes deeper and more reliably than RNA-seq.

The chain combines TRBV7-9 with TRBJ1-5; 9 bases match TRBD1. Sequencing input: a population of CD138-negative cells sorted from bone marrow. The source is a donor aged 40 or over with multiple myeloma. This CDR3 is CASSSAGTGLLAGQPQHF. The CDR3 DNA sequence: TGTGCCAGCAGCTCGGCCGGGACAGGGCTTTTAGCTGGTCAGCCCCAGCATTTT.